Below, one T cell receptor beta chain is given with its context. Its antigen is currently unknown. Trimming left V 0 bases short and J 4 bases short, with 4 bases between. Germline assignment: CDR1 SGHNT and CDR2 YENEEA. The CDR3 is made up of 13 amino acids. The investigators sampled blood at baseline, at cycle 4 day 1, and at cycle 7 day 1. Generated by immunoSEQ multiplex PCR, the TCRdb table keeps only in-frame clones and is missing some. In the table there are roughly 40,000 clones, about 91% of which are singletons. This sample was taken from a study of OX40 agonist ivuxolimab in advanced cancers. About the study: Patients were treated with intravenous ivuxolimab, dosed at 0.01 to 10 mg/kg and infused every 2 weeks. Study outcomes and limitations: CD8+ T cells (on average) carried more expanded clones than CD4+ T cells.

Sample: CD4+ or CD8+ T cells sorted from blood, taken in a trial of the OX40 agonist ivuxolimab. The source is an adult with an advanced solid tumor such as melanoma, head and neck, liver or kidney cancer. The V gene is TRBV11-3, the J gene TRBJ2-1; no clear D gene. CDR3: CASSLDGYNEQFF. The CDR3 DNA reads TGTGCCAGCAGCTTAGACGGTTACAATGAGCAGTTCTTC.